The clone carrying this TCR beta chain was seen repeatedly, ten times or more. Its antigen is not known. CDR1 is MNHEY, CDR2 SMNVEV, per germline (reference sequence). The trim removed 5 bases at V and 5 bases at J, leaving 2 bases unmatched. The length of the CDR3 is 12 residues. Libraries of TCR beta came from iRepertoire HTBI primers plus Arm-PCR of CDR3 regions. TCRdb fed the multiplex PCR reads into MiXCR, producing one record per CDR3 protein. The data show 350,000 to 500,000 distinct CDR3 sequences, roughly a fifth seen once. The sample belongs to a study of regulatory T cells in long-lasting Graves disease. Study observations and caveats: Persistent patients had more shared public clonotypes (around 2,700) than new patients (approximately 970). Persistent Graves' disease cases displayed lower TCR diversity than newly diagnosed ones. It was peripheral blood alone, not thyroid tissue, that was studied.

Noted time point: persistent/refractory GD, antithyroid drugs over 5 years with positive TRAb. The TCR library was made from RNA extracted from PBMCs. The sequence derives from a female donor with Graves disease. The chain links TRBV27 to TRBJ1-2; 7 bases map to TRBD1. Sequencing was performed on peripheral blood mononuclear cells (PBMCs), taken when the disease was refractory, from a patient treated with antithyroid drugs. The CDR3 nucleotides read TGTGCCAGCAGTCGACAGGGTTATGGCTACACCTTC. This gives the protein CASSRQGYGYTF.